This T cell receptor (beta chain) came from a study of cytomegalovirus exposure and HLA in healthy donors. The study's findings and limits: Investigators reported around 150 TCR beta chains as tied to cytomegalovirus.

A few counts support this clone. Its target is not known. The PCR used 60 Vbeta and 13 Jbeta primers. Assay used: immunoSEQ multiplex PCR; TCRdb lists only in-frame clones, some missing. This table has about 82,000 clones, 10% appearing once. The sequence was collected from a man between 60 and 75 years old in good health and CMV-seropositive. The sequenced sample was PBMCs.

The CDR3 region has the DNA TGTGCCAGCAGTTCTGGGGGGACGGCAAACTATGGCTACACCTTC. The encoded protein is CASSSGGTANYGYTF. The genes are TRBV6-5 and TRBJ1-2; possibly TRBD1 for D (5 bases). Looked up from germline, CDR1 is MNHEY and CDR2 is SVGAGI. Trimming pared 4 bases from V and 2 bases from J, leaving 14 bases between. CDR3 length: 15 residues.